These 15 T cell receptor beta chains share one sample of origin, sequenced in a study of blood T cell repertoires in COVID-19. Generated by immunoSEQ multiplex PCR, the TCRdb table keeps only in-frame clones and is missing some. The sample consists of roughly 110,000 clones, less than 85% of them appearing once. The specimen sequenced was peripheral blood. These receptors all stem from a woman aged 55-70 years with acute or convalescent COVID-19.

The V call is TRBV6-6, the J call TRBJ1-2, with 8 nucleotides matching TRBD1. V shed 6 bases, J shed 3 bases, and the junction held 3 bases outside the gene matches. CDR1 MNHNY and CDR2 SVGAGI come from the germline V gene (reference sequence). The CDR3 extends over 13 amino acids. CDR3: CASSPTGDYGYTF. CDR3 nucleotides: TGTGCCAGCAGCCCGACAGGGGACTATGGCTACACCTTC.

The chain employs TRBV27 and TRBJ1-1, with a weak D call TRBD1 (5 bases). The germline V gene has CDR1 MNHEY and CDR2 SMNVEV (reference sequence). Trimming cost V 4 bases and J 0 bases, with 18 bases left between them. CDR3 size: 17 residues. The CDR3 bases are TGTGCCAGCAGTTACGGAGGGACTGTTAATGTGAACACTGAAGCTTTCTTT. It codes for CASSYGGTVNVNTEAFF.

The chain uses TRBV6-5 and TRBJ2-1; 10 bases fit TRBD2. The CDR3 has 15 residues. J lost 6 bases, V lost 7 bases, and 9 bases had no gene match. Germline V CDR1 and CDR2: MNHEY, SVGAGI. The CDR3 DNA is TGTGCCAGCACCCCCCCTAGCGGGGGTTTCAATGAGCAGTTCTTC. This sequence encodes CASTPPSGGFNEQFF.

V and J are TRBV12-5 and TRBJ2-1; 10 positions match TRBD2. V shed 1 base, J shed 7 bases, and the junction held 7 bases outside the gene matches. The CDR3 has 16 residues. Germline values: CDR1 LGHNT, CDR2 FRNRAP. CDR3 nucleotide sequence: TGTGCTAGTGGTTTGGAGGCTAGCGGGAGAGGAAATGAGCAGTTCTTC. It encodes CASGLEASGRGNEQFF.

The rearrangement uses TRBV28 and TRBJ2-7, with TRBD2 as a possible D gene (6 bases). Trimming removed 9 bases at V and 10 bases at J, with 19 bases between. Germline lookup yields CDR1 MDHEN and CDR2 SYDVKM. CDR3 length equals 12 residues. The CDR3: CASTSSAINQYF. The CDR3 nucleotides are TGTGCCAGTACGTCTAGCGCGATAAACCAGTACTTC.

J is TRBJ2-7 and V is TRBV4-1, with 8 bases aligning to TRBD2. Looked up from germline, CDR1 is MGHRA and CDR2 is YSYEKL. The V and J ends lost 4 bases and 6 bases, in that order; junction bases with no gene match: 8. This CDR3 contains 14 residues. The CDR3, as DNA: TGCGCCAGCAGCCTTTTGGCGGGGGGTCCCGAGCAGTACTTC. Translating it yields CASSLLAGGPEQYF.

V usage is TRBV18 and J usage is TRBJ2-3; TRBD2 aligns across 7 bases. This CDR3 region has 17 residues. The germline gives CDR1 KGHSH, CDR2 LQKENI. J was trimmed by 3 bases and V by 3 bases; bases with no gene match: 12. The CDR3 is CASSPKQQRGGTDTQYF. The CDR3 DNA follows: TGTGCCAGCTCACCCAAGCAGCAGCGGGGCGGGACAGATACGCAGTATTTT.

The V and J genes are TRBV5-4 and TRBJ2-3; 14 bases are a match to TRBD2. The germline V gene encodes CDR1 SGHNT and CDR2 YYREEE (reference sequence). J lost 4 bases, V lost 2 bases, and 3 bases had no gene match. The CDR3 is 16 residues long. CDR3 in DNA: TGTGCCAGCAGCTTTAGACTAGCGGGAGGGGCAGATACGCAGTATTTT. Translating it yields CASSFRLAGGADTQYF.

The rearrangement links TRBV2 to TRBJ1-2; D gene uncertain. CDR1 is SNHLY and CDR2 is FYNNEI in the germline V gene. The V end was cut by 2 bases, the J end by 2 bases, with 12 bases between. The CDR3 is 15 residues long. The DNA of the CDR3 is TGTGCCAGCAGTGAATCGGGGAGGGTGAACTATGGCTACACCTTC. Translated: CASSESGRVNYGYTF.

This clone was detected only once. The rearrangement links TRBV7-9 to TRBJ2-2; 11 bases agree with TRBD1. Trimming took 5 bases from V and 1 from J; bases not matched to a gene: 6. CDR1 SEHNR and CDR2 FQNEAQ come from the germline V gene (reference sequence). The length of the CDR3 is 17 residues. CDR3 region: CASSPDRGLVNTGELFF. Written as DNA, the CDR3 is TGTGCCAGCAGCCCGGACAGGGGGCTGGTGAACACCGGGGAGCTGTTTTTT.

The chain combines TRBV28 with TRBJ2-1; no definite D call. Germline CDR1 reads MDHEN; CDR2 reads SYDVKM. This CDR3 has 13 amino acids. V lost 7 bases to trimming and J lost 5 bases, with 12 bases between them. The CDR3 loop reads CASTIPHNNEQFF. The DNA of the CDR3 is TGTGCCAGCACCATCCCCCACAACAATGAGCAGTTCTTC.

This clone has more than one count but fewer than ten. This chain's CDR3 is CASSSRQGRAFF. CDR3 DNA sequence: TGTGCCAGCAGTTCGAGACAGGGAAGAGCTTTCTTT. V usage is TRBV12-3 or TRBV12-4 and J usage is TRBJ1-1; the match to TRBD1 covers 7 bases. The V gene end was trimmed by 4 bases and the J gene end by 10 bases; junction bases not matched to a gene: 6. The CDR3 runs to 12 residues.

This clone was seen just once. J is TRBJ1-1 and V is TRBV6-6; 8 bases agree with TRBD1. The ends lost 0 bases at V and 4 bases at J; junction bases unmatched: 4. The CDR3 totals 15 residues. Germline CDR1 is MNHNY and CDR2 is SVGAGI (reference sequence). CDR3 protein: CASSYSQGASTEAFF. In DNA, the CDR3 is TGTGCCAGCAGTTACTCGCAGGGGGCGAGCACTGAAGCTTTCTTT.

The CDR3, as DNA: TGTGCCAGCAGCGACAGGGAAGGGACAGAGACCCAGTACTTC. It translates to CASSDREGTETQYF. This chain uses TRBV2 with TRBJ2-5, with 7 bases aligning to TRBD1. CDR1 SNHLY and CDR2 FYNNEI come from the germline V gene. J gave up 4 bases and V 6 bases, and 8 bases lay outside the gene matches. CDR3 length equals 14 residues.

This chain joins TRBV6-5 and TRBJ2-2; no clear D. Between the trimmed V and J ends, which lost 2 bases and 4 bases, there was a span of 5 bases. The CDR3 runs 13 residues. Germline CDR1 is MNHEY and CDR2 is SVGAGI. CDR3 sequence (DNA): TGTGCCAGCAGTTACGGTAGCACCGGGGAGCTGTTTTTT. The encoded protein is CASSYGSTGELFF.